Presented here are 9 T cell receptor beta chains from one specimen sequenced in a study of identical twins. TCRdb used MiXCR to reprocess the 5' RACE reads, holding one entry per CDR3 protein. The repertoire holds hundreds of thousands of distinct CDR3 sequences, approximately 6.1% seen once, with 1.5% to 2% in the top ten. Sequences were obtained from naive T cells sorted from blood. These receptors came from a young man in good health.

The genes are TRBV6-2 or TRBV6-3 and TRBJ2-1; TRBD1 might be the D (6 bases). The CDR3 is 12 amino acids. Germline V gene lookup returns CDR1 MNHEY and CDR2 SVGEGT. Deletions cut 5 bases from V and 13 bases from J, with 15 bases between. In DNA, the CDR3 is TGTGCCAGCAGTGCTCACGCAGGGGAACAGTTCTTC. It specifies CASSAHAGEQFF.

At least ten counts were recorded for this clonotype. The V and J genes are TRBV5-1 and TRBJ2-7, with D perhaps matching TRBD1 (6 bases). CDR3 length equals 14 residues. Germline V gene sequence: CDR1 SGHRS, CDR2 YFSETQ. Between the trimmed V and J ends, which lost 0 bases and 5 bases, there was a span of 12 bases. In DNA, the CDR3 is TGCGCCAGCAGCTTGGATCCAGGGGAAAACGAGCAGTACTTC. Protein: CASSLDPGENEQYF.

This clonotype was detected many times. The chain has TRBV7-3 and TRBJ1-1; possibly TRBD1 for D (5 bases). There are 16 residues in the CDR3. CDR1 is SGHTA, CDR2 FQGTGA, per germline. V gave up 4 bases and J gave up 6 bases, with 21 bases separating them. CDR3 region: CASSSSGVRGSAEAFF. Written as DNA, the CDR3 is TGTGCCAGCAGCTCCTCTGGGGTGAGGGGCTCAGCTGAAGCTTTCTTT.

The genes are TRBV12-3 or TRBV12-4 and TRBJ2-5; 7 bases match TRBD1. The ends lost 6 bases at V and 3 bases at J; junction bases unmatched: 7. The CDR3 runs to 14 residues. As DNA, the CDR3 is TGTGCCAGCAGCCCGGGACAGTTTAAAGAGACCCAGTACTTC. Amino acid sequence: CASSPGQFKETQYF.

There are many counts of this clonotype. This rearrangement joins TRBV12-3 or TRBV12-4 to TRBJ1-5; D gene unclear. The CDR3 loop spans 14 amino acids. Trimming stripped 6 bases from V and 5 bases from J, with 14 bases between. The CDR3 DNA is TGTGCCAGCAGCCTCACATACGAGGATCAGCCCCAGCATTTT. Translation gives CASSLTYEDQPQHF.

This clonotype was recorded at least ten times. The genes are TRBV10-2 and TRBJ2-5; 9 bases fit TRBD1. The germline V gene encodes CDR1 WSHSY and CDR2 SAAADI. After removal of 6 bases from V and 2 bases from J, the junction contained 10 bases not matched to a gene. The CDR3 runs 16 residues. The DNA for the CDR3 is TGCGCCAGCAGAGACAGGGGGACAGCGATTCAAGAGACCCAGTACTTC. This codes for CASRDRGTAIQETQYF.

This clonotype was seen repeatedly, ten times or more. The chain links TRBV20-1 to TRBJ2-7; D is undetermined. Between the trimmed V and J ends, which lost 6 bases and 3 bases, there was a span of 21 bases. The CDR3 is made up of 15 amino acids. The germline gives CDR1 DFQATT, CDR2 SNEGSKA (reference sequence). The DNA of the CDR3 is TGCAGTGCCAGGATAAAACCGGGCTCTGGCTACGAGCAGTACTTC. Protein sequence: CSARIKPGSGYEQYF.

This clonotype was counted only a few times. The CDR3, as DNA: TGTGCCAGCAGCTCAGAGTCAGGGCTCTACGAGCAGTACTTC. This translates into CASSSESGLYEQYF. V is TRBV7-9 and J is TRBJ2-7; D is possibly TRBD1 (5 bases). The CDR3 length is 14 residues. V lost 4 bases, J lost 3 bases, and 13 bases lay in between. CDR1 is SEHNR and CDR2 is FQNEAQ in the germline V gene (reference sequence). Filled out from reference TRBV7-9 and TRBJ2-7, the complete variable domain reads DTGVSQNPRHKITKRGQNVTFRCDPISEHNRLYWYRQTLGQGPEFLTYFQNEAQLEKSRLLSDRFSAERPKGSFSTLEIQRTEQGDSAMYLCASSSESGLYEQYFGPGTRLTVT.

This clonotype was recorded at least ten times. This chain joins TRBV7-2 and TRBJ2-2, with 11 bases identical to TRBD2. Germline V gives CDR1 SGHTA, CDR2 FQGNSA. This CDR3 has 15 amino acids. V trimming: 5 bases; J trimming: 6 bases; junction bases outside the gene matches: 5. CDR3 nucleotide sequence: TGTGCCAGCAGCCCGACTAGCGGGATGGCCGGGGAGCTGTTTTTT. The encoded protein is CASSPTSGMAGELFF.